This is a list of T cell receptor beta chains from one sample in a study of beta chain features in type 1 diabetes. Only in-frame clones appear in the TCRdb table, and some are missing; sequencing was by immunoSEQ multiplex PCR. Seen here are some 150,000 clones, roughly a tenth observed once, and the top ten hold 0.68%. Material for sequencing was central memory CD4+ T cells from blood. The receptors shown here come from a man between 18 and 29 years old in good health. Both conserved end residues are trimmed from each CDR3. D genes are given only for firm matches. Size is stated for part of the rows, as once, few or many counts, or as a class when the clone is expanded.

ASKTGTETYEQY,TRBJ2-7,TRBV11-2,TRBD1,-
ASQAGSPDTQY,TRBJ2-3,TRBV7-9,TRBD2,-
ASSASRGSPLH,TRBJ1-6,TRBV4-1,-,-
ASSLRTGAHYGYT,TRBJ1-2,TRBV7-8,TRBD1,few
ASSARPGLAGGQETQY,TRBJ2-5,TRBV7-2,TRBD2,few
ASSLGGQTDTQY,TRBJ2-3,TRBV7-3,-,few
ASRMTTDTQY,TRBJ2-3,TRBV6-5,-,few
ASSIDRDATDTQY,TRBJ2-3,TRBV19,TRBD1,-
ASSLAWGTVNTEAF,TRBJ1-1,TRBV7-2,TRBD1,few
ASTPNYPDTQY,TRBJ2-3,TRBV7-9,-,once
ASSLGLAGGTYEQY,TRBJ2-7,TRBV5-4,TRBD2,few
AWKRVVNTEAF,TRBJ1-1,TRBV30,-,few
ASSTQGLGGLDEQF,TRBJ2-1,TRBV27,TRBD2,few
ASSPPDSVEQF,TRBJ2-1,TRBV18,-,few
ASSYSSSRNSYEQY,-,TRBV6-6,-,-
ASRPAGGLYNEQF,TRBJ2-1,TRBV7-2,TRBD2,few
ASSLEGLEGQTQY,TRBJ2-5,TRBV5-1,TRBD2,-
ASRRRTITDTQY,TRBJ2-3,TRBV6-5,-,few
ASMGNEETQY,TRBJ2-5,TRBV27,-,-
SVEGGGHRGGELF,TRBJ2-2,TRBV29-1,-,few
ASSPEENQPQH,TRBJ1-5,TRBV18,-,-
ASSLQGDTEAF,TRBJ1-1,TRBV7-2,TRBD1,-
ASSLGGLGAYEQY,TRBJ2-7,TRBV7-6,-,-
ASSLAARSYNEQF,TRBJ2-1,TRBV7-2,-,few
ASSPYSGGSSYNEQF,TRBJ2-1,TRBV5-5,TRBD2,-
ASSLPRNYNEQF,TRBJ2-1,TRBV5-1,-,-